This TCR beta chain was sequenced in a study of post-analysis software for immune sequencing data. For the study at large: Relapsing-remitting, secondary progressive and progressive-relapsing multiple sclerosis were all included among the disease courses.

This clonotype was seen more than once but under ten times. Its antigen is not known. Researchers reported that TCR beta cDNA libraries carried unique molecular identifiers. TCRdb reprocessed the PCR reads via MiXCR and lists one record per CDR3 protein. The sample contains fewer than 850,000 distinct CDR3 sequences, roughly 29% of which appear only once. The germline V gene has CDR1 SGHTA and CDR2 FQGNSA. The CDR3 contains 18 residues. J was trimmed by 2 bases and V by 5 bases; bases with no gene match: 10. Study observations and caveats: Comparison of patients with controls showed about 5 TRBV segments more frequent in patients, TRBV5-6, TRBV5-1 and TRBV20-1 among them. Controls' normalized Chao1 diversity significantly exceeded that of multiple sclerosis patients.

This chain joins TRBV7-2 and TRBJ2-1; 12 bases are shared with TRBD2. The origin of this receptor is a girl aged 5-17 years with multiple sclerosis. The sample comprised blood. The CDR3 reads CASSATLGLAGTYNEQFF. DNA for the CDR3: TGTGCCAGCAGCGCCACACTGGGACTAGCGGGTACCTACAATGAGCAGTTCTTC.